A single sample is the source of the 29 T cell receptor beta chains below, sequenced in a study of T-cell memory formation after mild COVID-19. TCRdb recomputed calls from the 5' RACE reads with MiXCR, one row per CDR3 protein. The sample contains about 470,000 distinct CDR3 sequences, over 15% of which appear only once. The sample taken for sequencing was PBMCs or a T cell subset sorted from them (not recorded which). The receptors originated from an adult woman who had mild COVID-19 (a few samples of this study predate the infection). Cell type and time point are not known.

This clonotype was observed a few times. The V call is TRBV5-4, the J call TRBJ2-2; 13 bases are shared with TRBD2. Germline V gene sequence: CDR1 SGHNT, CDR2 YYREEE (reference sequence). The CDR3 has 15 amino acids. The J segment lost 6 bases and the V segment lost 4 bases, leaving 3 bases of the junction unmatched. The CDR3 loop is CASSRTSGSAGELFF. The CDR3 nucleotides read TGTGCCAGCAGCCGGACTAGCGGGAGTGCCGGGGAGCTGTTTTTT.

The rearrangement joins TRBV18 to TRBJ2-7; D remains unclear. The CDR3 length is 14 residues. Per the germline V gene, CDR1 is KGHSH and CDR2 is LQKENI. V lost 3 bases and J 0 bases, leaving 9 bases between the germline ends. The CDR3 region is CASSPSRYSYEQYF. CDR3 bases: TGTGCCAGCTCACCTAGTAGATACTCCTACGAGCAGTACTTC.

The J gene is TRBJ2-3, the V gene TRBV5-1; a possible D gene is TRBD1 (6 bases). CDR1 is SGHRS, CDR2 YFSETQ, per germline. The CDR3 length is 14 residues. V dropped 3 bases and J dropped 2 bases, with 10 bases sitting between them. This CDR3 is CASSSDRATDTQYF. Here the CDR3 DNA reads TGCGCCAGCAGCTCGGACAGAGCCACAGATACGCAGTATTTT.

This clonotype was detected a few times. The chain has TRBV9 and TRBJ1-4, with D hard to call. This CDR3 comprises 13 residues. V was pared by 2 bases and J by 8 bases, with 10 bases between. CDR1 is SGDLS and CDR2 is YYNGEE in the germline V gene. The CDR3 DNA reads as TGTGCCAGCAGCGTCGGCGCTTGGGAAAAACTGTTTTTT. Its translation: CASSVGAWEKLFF.

The rearrangement joins TRBV2 to TRBJ1-5; 7 nucleotides agree with TRBD1. With 6 bases clipped from V and 0 bases from J, the junction kept 8 bases outside the gene matches. In germline, CDR1 is SNHLY, CDR2 FYNNEI. The CDR3 is 16 residues long. CDR3: CASRFGRGLSNQPQHF. CDR3 in DNA: TGTGCCAGCAGATTCGGGAGGGGGCTTAGCAATCAGCCCCAGCATTTT.

This clonotype has only a few counts. This chain's CDR3 is CASSLFSRPGTNYGYTF. The CDR3 DNA sequence: TGTGCCAGCAGCTTGTTTTCCCGGCCGGGAACTAACTATGGCTACACCTTC. The chain carries TRBV5-6 and TRBJ1-2; no definite D call. Germline CDR1 is SGHDT and CDR2 is YYEEEE. The CDR3 totals 17 residues. Deletions cut 1 base from V and 0 bases from J, with 16 bases between. The full variable domain, completed using reference TRBV5-6 and TRBJ1-2, is DAGVTQSPTHLIKTRGQQVTLRCSPKSGHDTVSWYQQALGQGPQFIFQYYEEEERQRGNFPDRFSGHQFPNYSSELNVNALLLGDSALYLCASSLFSRPGTNYGYTFGSGTRLTVV.

The chain carries TRBV24-1 and TRBJ1-1, with unresolved D. Trimming pared 7 bases from V and 1 base from J, leaving 9 bases between. From germline, CDR1 is KGHDR and CDR2 SFDVKD. CDR3 length equals 13 residues. The CDR3 DNA sequence: TGTGCCACCAGGGCCATAGGGAACACTGAAGCTTTCTTT. Translation: CATRAIGNTEAFF.

The chain couples TRBV7-2 to TRBJ1-2; possible D gene TRBD1, 6 bases. This CDR3 is built from 15 residues. Germline loops: CDR1 SGHTA, CDR2 FQGNSA. The V and J ends lost 5 bases and 8 bases respectively, with 21 bases between them. As DNA, the CDR3 is TGTGCCAGCAGCACTTACAGGGAGCGCCAAGACGGCTACACCTTC. It yields the protein CASSTYRERQDGYTF.

The V call is TRBV6-1, the J call TRBJ1-1; D perhaps matches TRBD1 (5 bases). V lost 5 bases, J lost 2 bases, and 24 bases lay in between. The V gene's germline CDR1 is MNHNS and CDR2 SASEGT. CDR3 length: 18 amino acids. The CDR3 sequence is CASSPSGGDWTINTEAFF. The CDR3 DNA reads as TGTGCCAGCAGTCCTTCGGGCGGGGACTGGACGATCAACACTGAAGCTTTCTTT.

The J gene is TRBJ2-1, the V gene TRBV11-3, with 7 positions matching TRBD2. The CDR3 length is 15 residues. Trimming cost V 2 bases and J 5 bases; bases outside gene matches: 6. Germline V gene sequence: CDR1 SGHNT, CDR2 YENEEA. CDR3 in DNA: TGTGCCAGCAGCTTATTACGGGAGGCGCACAATGAGCAGTTCTTC. Translated, it gives CASSLLREAHNEQFF.

The sample holds a few counts of this clonotype. The V gene is TRBV7-9, the J gene TRBJ2-6; D possibly matches TRBD1 or TRBD2 (5 bases each). V was trimmed by 5 bases and J by 7 bases, leaving 15 bases between them. Germline assignment: CDR1 SEHNR and CDR2 FQNEAQ (reference sequence). This CDR3 contains 15 residues. DNA of the CDR3: TGTGCCAGCAGCCCGGGACCCCAGGAAGCCAACGTCCTGACTTTC. Its protein is CASSPGPQEANVLTF.

This clonotype was seen only a few times. The chain is built from TRBV18 and TRBJ1-5; D gene unclear. Trimming shortened V by 1 base and J by 4 bases, and 20 bases separated the two germline ends. The CDR3 is 18 amino acids. In germline, CDR1 is KGHSH, CDR2 LQKENI. The CDR3 loop is CASSPQRLGQVSNQPQHF. In DNA form, the CDR3 reads TGTGCCAGCTCACCACAGCGACTAGGGCAGGTTTCGAATCAGCCCCAGCATTTT.

This clonotype was counted between two and nine times. V gene TRBV4-3 combines with J gene TRBJ2-7; the match to TRBD2 covers 8 bases. The CDR3 sequence is 17 residues long. V shed 3 bases, J shed 0 bases, and the junction held 10 bases outside the gene matches. CDR1 and CDR2 from the germline V gene are LGHNA and YSLEER. The CDR3 here is CASSHDKPGLDSYEQYF. The DNA for the CDR3 is TGCGCCAGCAGCCACGATAAACCGGGACTAGACTCCTACGAGCAGTACTTC.

The chain links TRBV20-1 to TRBJ2-3, with D possibly being TRBD1 or TRBD2 (6 bases each). The CDR3 sequence is 13 residues long. Between the trimmed V and J ends, which lost 1 base and 3 bases, there was a span of 8 bases. The germline gives CDR1 DFQATT, CDR2 SNEGSKA (reference sequence). The CDR3 protein is CSARAGATDTQYF. The DNA for the CDR3 is TGCAGTGCTAGAGCGGGGGCTACAGATACGCAGTATTTT.

The chain uses TRBV15 and TRBJ1-1; the D is unclear. The germline gives CDR1 LNHNV, CDR2 YYDKDF (reference sequence). Trimming removed 0 bases from V and 0 bases from J, with 8 bases in between. The CDR3 runs 15 residues. The CDR3 nucleotides are TGTGCCACCAGCAGAGACGCGGGGATGAACACTGAAGCTTTCTTT. Its translation: CATSRDAGMNTEAFF.

The V call is TRBV20-1, the J call TRBJ1-2; 10 bases line up with TRBD1. The CDR3 has 14 amino acids. Looked up from germline, CDR1 is DFQATT and CDR2 is SNEGSKA (reference sequence). The V segment lost 3 bases and the J segment 4 bases; nucleotides outside the gene matches: 5. The DNA for the CDR3 is TGCAGTGCTAGGATTGGGACAGGGGTCTATGGCTACACCTTC. The encoded protein is CSARIGTGVYGYTF.

The chain recombines TRBV12-3 or TRBV12-4 with TRBJ2-7; no clear D gene. V was shortened by 2 bases and J by 2 bases, with 10 bases between the two germline ends. CDR3 size: 14 residues. The CDR3 DNA reads as TGTGCCAGCAGTTTAAACAGCGACCCCTACGAGCAGTACTTC. It specifies CASSLNSDPYEQYF.

In its sample, this clonotype was seen a few times. The V gene is TRBV7-9, the J gene TRBJ2-1; tentative D call: TRBD1 (5 bases). The V gene's germline CDR1 is SEHNR and CDR2 FQNEAQ (reference sequence). This CDR3 is built from 15 residues. Trimming took off 5 bases at V and 0 bases at J, with 11 bases between the two ends. DNA of the CDR3: TGTGCCAGCAGCCCAACAGGTTACTCCTACAATGAGCAGTTCTTC. This codes for CASSPTGYSYNEQFF. The variable domain in full, completed from reference TRBV7-9 and TRBJ2-1, reads DTGVSQNPRHKITKRGQNVTFRCDPISEHNRLYWYRQTLGQGPEFLTYFQNEAQLEKSRLLSDRFSAERPKGSFSTLEIQRTEQGDSAMYLCASSPTGYSYNEQFFGPGTRLTVL.

The V and J genes are TRBV24-1 and TRBJ2-1; weak D call: TRBD1 (7 bases). The CDR3 consists of 15 residues. V shed 7 bases and J shed 9 bases, with 21 bases lying between them. Germline lookup yields CDR1 KGHDR and CDR2 SFDVKD. The CDR3 DNA reads as TGTGCCACCAGAAAGGCCGCAGGGGGGCAGGCTGAGCAGTTCTTC. Its protein is CATRKAAGGQAEQFF.

This rearrangement joins TRBV20-1 to TRBJ1-1; tentative D call: TRBD1 (6 bases). V was pared by 6 bases and J by 9 bases, with 14 bases between. The germline CDR1 and CDR2 sequences are DFQATT and SNEGSKA (reference sequence). The CDR3 is 11 residues long. The CDR3 sequence is CSARTDWQAFF. CDR3 nucleotides: TGCAGTGCCCGGACAGATTGGCAAGCTTTCTTT.

The chain recombines TRBV6-5 with TRBJ2-3; D unclear. The germline V gene has CDR1 MNHEY and CDR2 SVGAGI. The CDR3 sequence is 13 residues long. Deletions cut 7 bases from V and 1 base from J, with 9 bases between. CDR3 sequence: CASKVPGTDTQYF. DNA for the CDR3: TGTGCCAGCAAGGTGCCGGGCACAGATACGCAGTATTTT.

This clonotype was seen a handful of times. The rearrangement links TRBV4-1 to TRBJ2-5; 7 bases fit TRBD1. The CDR3 consists of 14 residues. Germline V gene data show CDR1 as MGHRA and CDR2 as YSYEKL. V shed 2 bases and J 5 bases; nucleotides not matched to a gene: 5. Here the CDR3 reads CASSQTGQRETQYF. The CDR3 DNA is TGCGCCAGCAGCCAAACGGGACAGCGGGAGACCCAGTACTTC.

This chain uses TRBV3-1 with TRBJ2-4; 7 bases align to TRBD2. CDR3 length equals 16 residues. Germline V gives CDR1 LGHDT, CDR2 YNNKEL (reference sequence). Trimming cost V 3 bases and J 0 bases; bases outside gene matches: 5. CDR3 sequence: CASSQRELLAKNIQYF. CDR3 nucleotides: TGTGCCAGCAGCCAGCGGGAGTTACTAGCCAAAAACATTCAGTACTTC.

The table lists this clonotype with a few counts. The J gene is TRBJ2-1, the V gene TRBV24-1, with D possibly TRBD2 on 6 matching bases. V dropped 4 bases and J dropped 9 bases, with 18 bases sitting between them. Germline V gene lookup returns CDR1 KGHDR and CDR2 SFDVKD. CDR3 length: 15 amino acids. In nucleotides, the CDR3 is TGTGCCACCAGTGACCCCGACATCCCCGGGGGTGAGCAGTTCTTC. Residues: CATSDPDIPGGEQFF.

V is TRBV5-1 and J is TRBJ1-1, with D perhaps matching TRBD1 (5 bases). The CDR3 extends over 15 amino acids. CDR1 and CDR2 (germline): SGHRS, YFSETQ. V gave up 4 bases and J gave up 3 bases, with 16 bases separating them. The CDR3 protein is CASSPRERGYTEAFF. The CDR3 coding sequence is TGCGCCAGCAGCCCCCGTGAGCGGGGGTACACTGAAGCTTTCTTT.

This clonotype was seen repeatedly, ten times or more. The rearrangement links TRBV5-6 to TRBJ2-1; D might be TRBD2 (6 bases). The germline V gene has CDR1 SGHDT and CDR2 YYEEEE. V lost 0 bases and J 0 bases, leaving 19 bases between the germline ends. This CDR3 contains 19 residues. The CDR3 DNA follows: TGTGCCAGCAGCTTGGTGGGGACTCCGACCGGGGTCTCCTACAATGAGCAGTTCTTC. Its translation: CASSLVGTPTGVSYNEQFF. Filled out from reference TRBV5-6 and TRBJ2-1, the complete variable domain reads DAGVTQSPTHLIKTRGQQVTLRCSPKSGHDTVSWYQQALGQGPQFIFQYYEEEERQRGNFPDRFSGHQFPNYSSELNVNALLLGDSALYLCASSLVGTPTGVSYNEQFFGPGTRLTVL.

The chain links TRBV5-6 to TRBJ1-6, with 10 nucleotides matching TRBD1. V was clipped by 4 bases and J by 14 bases; unmatched bases: 9. The germline V gene has CDR1 SGHDT and CDR2 YYEEEE. This CDR3 comprises 14 residues. Here the CDR3 reads CASSLGQGGYSLHF. CDR3 nucleotide sequence: TGTGCCAGCAGCCTCGGACAGGGGGGATACTCCCTCCACTTT.

The chain carries TRBV7-8 and TRBJ2-1; a weak D match, TRBD1 (5 bases). CDR1 SGHVS and CDR2 FQNEAQ come from the germline V gene. Trimming took 11 bases from V and 9 from J, leaving 17 bases between them. The length of the CDR3 is 12 residues. CDR3 in amino acids: CASNPIRAEQFF. The CDR3 region has the DNA TGTGCCTCGAACCCCATCAGGGCTGAGCAGTTCTTC. The full variable domain, completed using reference TRBV7-8 and TRBJ2-1, is GAGVSQSPRYKVAKRGQDVALRCDPISGHVSLFWYQQALGQGPEFLTYFQNEAQLDKSGLPSDRFFAERPEGSVSTLKIQRTQQEDSAVYLCASNPIRAEQFFGPGTRLTVL.

At least ten counts were recorded for this clonotype. The rearrangement links TRBV12-3 or TRBV12-4 to TRBJ2-5, with D perhaps TRBD2 (5 bases). This CDR3 has 14 amino acids. V was clipped by 7 bases and J by 2 bases, with 14 bases between them. The CDR3, as DNA: TGTGCCAGCAAACTTTCGAGGACTCAAGAGACCCAGTACTTC. Protein: CASKLSRTQETQYF.